What follows describes a single TCR beta chain. Its antigen is not identified. The CDR3 contains 14 residues. V was shortened by 3 bases and J by 7 bases, with 17 bases between the two germline ends. CDR1 SGDLS and CDR2 YYNGEE come from the germline V gene. In the PCR, 60 Vbeta and 13 Jbeta primers were used. The table came from immunoSEQ multiplex PCR; TCRdb's copy has only in-frame clones and leaves some out. Of more than 80,000 clones listed, about four fifths are singletons. This sample is drawn from a study of cytomegalovirus exposure and HLA in healthy donors. Study-wide results and caveats: In a later analysis, HLA-associated beta chains showed higher expansion and lower generation probabilities than comparable chains. Sequencing artifact likely explains a cluster of highly shared sequence variants. Cytomegalovirus status was reportedly diagnosed by the classifier with high sensitivity and specificity.

The sample consisted of PBMCs. This chain joins TRBV9 and TRBJ2-7, with D possibly TRBD2 on 6 matching bases. The source of this sequence is a female donor in good health and CMV-seropositive. CDR3 in amino acids: CASSAPFAAGEQYF. The CDR3 DNA is TGTGCCAGCAGCGCCCCGTTCGCCGCGGGGGAGCAGTACTTC.